The 10 T cell receptor beta chains below come from one sample, sequenced in a study of blood T cell repertoires in COVID-19. TCRdb keeps only in-frame clones here, not all; method: immunoSEQ multiplex PCR. Among about 36,000 clones listed, more than 70% were seen once. The sequenced material came from peripheral blood. The origin of the receptors is a man in his 60s with acute or convalescent COVID-19.

The rearrangement uses TRBV19 and TRBJ1-5, with TRBD1 matching over 12 bases. V was clipped by 5 bases and J by 5 bases; unmatched bases: 4. The CDR3 is 15 amino acids. Germline CDR1 reads LNHDA; CDR2 reads SQIVND (reference sequence). In DNA, the CDR3 is TGTGCCAGTAGTTGGGACAGGGGGCGCGATCAGCCCCAGCATTTT. It specifies CASSWDRGRDQPQHF.

The chain links TRBV7-9 to TRBJ2-6, with a weak D call TRBD1 (6 bases). The germline V gene encodes CDR1 SEHNR and CDR2 FQNEAQ (reference sequence). Trimming removed 5 bases at V and 3 bases at J, with 11 bases between. The CDR3 runs 15 residues. CDR3 residues: CASSLPQGGANVLTF. CDR3 nucleotides: TGTGCCAGCAGCCTCCCACAGGGTGGGGCCAACGTCCTGACTTTC.

The chain recombines TRBV28 with TRBJ1-2, with D unclear. Germline V gene data show CDR1 as MDHEN and CDR2 as SYDVKM. The ends were cut back, 6 bases at V and 0 bases at J, with 17 bases in the middle. The length of the CDR3 is 16 residues. CDR3 bases: TGTGCCAGCAGCCCTGCCGCCCGGGGAGCTAACTATGGCTACACCTTC. Encoded protein: CASSPAARGANYGYTF.

The chain uses TRBV13 and TRBJ2-5; 8 bases fit TRBD2. Germline values: CDR1 PRHDT, CDR2 FYEKMQ (reference sequence). The CDR3 contains 13 residues. V dropped 7 bases and J dropped 5; count of bases not matched to a gene: 6. The CDR3 DNA follows: TGTGCCAGCACCTCCGGGGGGGAGGAGACCCAGTACTTC. Translation: CASTSGGEETQYF.

This clone was detected only a few times. V and J are TRBV6-1 and TRBJ2-1, with 7 bases that match TRBD2. In germline, CDR1 is MNHNS, CDR2 SASEGT. The CDR3 contains 15 residues. Trimming cost V 0 bases and J 6 bases; bases outside gene matches: 5. The CDR3 protein is CASSEAWVAGNEQFF. The CDR3 nucleotides are TGTGCCAGCAGTGAAGCGTGGGTAGCGGGCAATGAGCAGTTCTTC.

The CDR3 DNA sequence: TGTGCCAGCAGTGAATATCACAGGGAACAAGAGACCCAGTACTTC. This sequence encodes CASSEYHREQETQYF. The chain has TRBV6-1 and TRBJ2-5; possible D gene TRBD1, 6 bases. This CDR3 has 15 amino acids. Germline V gives CDR1 MNHNS, CDR2 SASEGT. The germline V and J ends were trimmed by 2 bases and 2 bases, with 12 bases remaining between them.

This chain connects TRBV12-3 or TRBV12-4 to TRBJ2-3; TRBD2 matches at 7 bases. The CDR3 consists of 13 residues. With 5 bases clipped from V and 2 bases from J, the junction kept 1 base outside the gene matches. CDR3 protein: CASSQRDTDTQYF. In nucleotides, the CDR3 is TGTGCCAGCAGTCAGCGGGACACAGATACGCAGTATTTT.

The rearrangement uses TRBV11-2 and TRBJ2-7; TRBD2 matches at 13 bases. V lost 4 bases to trimming and J lost 3 bases; unmatched junction nucleotides: 6. Germline V lookup: CDR1 SGHAT, CDR2 FQNNGV. The CDR3 consists of 16 residues. The CDR3: CASSSPRTSGSYEQYF. The DNA of the CDR3 is TGTGCCAGCAGCTCCCCGCGGACTAGCGGGAGCTACGAGCAGTACTTC.

The rearrangement links TRBV12-3 or TRBV12-4 to TRBJ2-5; weak D call: TRBD2 (6 bases). This CDR3 contains 13 residues. V dropped 6 bases and J dropped 5 bases, with 13 bases sitting between them. The chain's CDR3 is CASRRRGGETQYF. As DNA, the CDR3 is TGTGCCAGCAGGCGGAGGGGTGGGGAGACCCAGTACTTC.

This clone appeared once. V usage is TRBV21-1 and J usage is TRBJ2-5; TRBD1 reflects the table's D call only, with no check against the DNA. TRBV21-1 is deemed a pseudogene. The CDR3 extends over 13 amino acids. CDR3 nucleotide sequence: TGTGCCAGCAGCGAAAACGGACAGGCGACCCAGTACTTC. Its protein product is CASSENGQATQYF.